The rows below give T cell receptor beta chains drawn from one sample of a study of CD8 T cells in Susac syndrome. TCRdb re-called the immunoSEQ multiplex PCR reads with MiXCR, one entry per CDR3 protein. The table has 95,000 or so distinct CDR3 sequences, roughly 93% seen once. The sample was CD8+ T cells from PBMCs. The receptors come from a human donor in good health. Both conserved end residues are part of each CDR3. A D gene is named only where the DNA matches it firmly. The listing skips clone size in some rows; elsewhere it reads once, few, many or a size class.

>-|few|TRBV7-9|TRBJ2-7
CASSEPLPGYEQYF
TGTGCCAGCAGCGAGCCGCTGCCGGGGTACGAGCAGTACTTC
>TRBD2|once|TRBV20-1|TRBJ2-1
CSGGAGGFDNEQFF
TGCAGTGGAGGAGCGGGGGGATTCGACAATGAGCAGTTCTTC
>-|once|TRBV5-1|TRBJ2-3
CASSFEKTRVSDTQYF
TGCGCCAGCAGCTTTGAGAAAACTAGGGTTTCAGATACGCAGTATTTT
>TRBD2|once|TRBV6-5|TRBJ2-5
CASRDSGRGYQETQYF
TGTGCCAGCAGGGACTCAGGGCGGGGGTACCAAGAGACCCAGTACTTC
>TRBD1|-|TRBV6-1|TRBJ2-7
CASSGGQVISYEQYF
TGTGCCAGCAGTGGGGGACAGGTGATCTCCTACGAGCAGTACTTC
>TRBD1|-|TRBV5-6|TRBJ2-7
CASSAGQGAVEQYF
TGTGCCAGCAGCGCCGGACAGGGGGCGGTCGAGCAGTACTTC
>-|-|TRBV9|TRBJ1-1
CASSVVPGGEDEAFF
TGTGCCAGCAGCGTAGTTCCGGGGGGTGAGGATGAAGCTTTCTTT
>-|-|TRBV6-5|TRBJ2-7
CASNLMGEQYF
TGTGCCAGCAACCTAATGGGGGAGCAGTACTTC
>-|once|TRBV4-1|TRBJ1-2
CASSQANRDNYGYTF
TGCGCCAGCAGCCAAGCCAACAGGGATAACTATGGCTACACCTTC
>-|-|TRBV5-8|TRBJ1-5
CASSLEGASNQPQHF
TGTGCCAGCAGCTTGGAAGGGGCCAGCAATCAGCCCCAGCATTTT
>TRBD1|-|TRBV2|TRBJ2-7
CASSGTGEIGQYF
TGTGCCAGCTCCGGGACAGGGGAAATAGGCCAGTACTTC
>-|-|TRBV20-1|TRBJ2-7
CSASRDGSYEQYF
TGCAGTGCTAGTCGGGACGGCTCCTACGAGCAGTACTTC
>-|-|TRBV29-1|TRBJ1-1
CSVVHRETEAFF
TGCAGCGTTGTCCACAGGGAGACTGAAGCTTTCTTT
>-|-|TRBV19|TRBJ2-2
CASSPGSWPTGELFF
TGTGCCAGTAGCCCCGGCTCGTGGCCTACTGGGGAGCTGTTTTTT
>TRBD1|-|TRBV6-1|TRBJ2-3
CASSPSGTGLTDTQYF
TGTGCCAGCAGTCCTTCCGGGACAGGGCTCACAGATACGCAGTATTTT
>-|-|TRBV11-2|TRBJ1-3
CASSYHGNTIYF
TGTGCCAGCAGCTACCACGGAAACACCATATATTTT
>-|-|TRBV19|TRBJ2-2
CASSIVLTGELFF
TGTGCCAGTAGTATAGTCCTCACCGGGGAGCTGTTTTTT
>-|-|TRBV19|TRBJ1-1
CASSSDLEVAEVFF
TGTGCCAGTAGTTCCGACCTAGAAGTGGCTGAAGTTTTCTTT
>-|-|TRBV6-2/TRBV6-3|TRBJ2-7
CASSFLSYEQYF
TGTGCCAGCAGTTTTCTCTCCTACGAGCAGTACTTC
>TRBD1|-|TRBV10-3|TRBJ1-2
CAISDGTGLYGYTF
TGTGCCATCAGTGACGGGACAGGGTTATATGGCTACACCTTC
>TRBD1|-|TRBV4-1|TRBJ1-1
CASSQDPLTGYTEAFF
TGCGCCAGCAGCCAAGACCCTTTGACAGGGTACACTGAAGCTTTCTTT
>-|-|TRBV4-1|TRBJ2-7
CASSQAGDEQYF
TGCGCCAGCAGCCAAGCAGGGGACGAGCAGTACTTC
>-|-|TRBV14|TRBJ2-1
CASSQDRGIHNEQFF
TGTGCCAGCAGCCAAGACCGGGGGATTCACAATGAGCAGTTCTTC
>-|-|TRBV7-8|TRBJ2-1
CASRDRDYNEQFF
TGTGCCAGCAGGGACAGAGATTACAATGAGCAGTTCTTC
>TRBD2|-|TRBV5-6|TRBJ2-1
CASSSSSGGAIGQFF
TGTGCCAGCAGCTCATCTAGCGGGGGGGCGATCGGGCAGTTCTTC
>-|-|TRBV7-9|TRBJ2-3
CASSPTGPDTQYF
TGTGCCAGCAGCCCCACAGGGCCAGATACGCAGTATTTT
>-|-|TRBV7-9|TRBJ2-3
CASSPPLGPDTQYF
TGTGCCAGCAGCCCCCCCCTAGGACCAGATACGCAGTATTTT
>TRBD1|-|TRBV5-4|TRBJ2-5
CASSSGTGRGETQYF
TGTGCCAGCAGCTCCGGGACAGGGAGGGGAGAGACCCAGTACTTC